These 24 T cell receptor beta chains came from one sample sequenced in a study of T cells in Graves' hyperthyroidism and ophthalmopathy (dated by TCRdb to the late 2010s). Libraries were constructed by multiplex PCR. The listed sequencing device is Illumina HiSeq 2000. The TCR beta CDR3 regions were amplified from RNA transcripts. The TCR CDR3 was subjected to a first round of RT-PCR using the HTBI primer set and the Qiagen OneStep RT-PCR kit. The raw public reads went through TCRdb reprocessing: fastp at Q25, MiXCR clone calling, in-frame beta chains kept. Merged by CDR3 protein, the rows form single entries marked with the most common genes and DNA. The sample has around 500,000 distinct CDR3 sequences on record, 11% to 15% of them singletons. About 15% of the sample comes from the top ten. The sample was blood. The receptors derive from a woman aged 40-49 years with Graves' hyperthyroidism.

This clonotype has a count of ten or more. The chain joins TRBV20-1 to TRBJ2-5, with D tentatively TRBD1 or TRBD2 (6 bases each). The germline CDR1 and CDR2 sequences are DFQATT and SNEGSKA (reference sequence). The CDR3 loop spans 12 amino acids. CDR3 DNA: TGCAGCCCGAGAGGGGGGCAAGAGACCCAGTACTTC. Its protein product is CSPRGGQETQYF.

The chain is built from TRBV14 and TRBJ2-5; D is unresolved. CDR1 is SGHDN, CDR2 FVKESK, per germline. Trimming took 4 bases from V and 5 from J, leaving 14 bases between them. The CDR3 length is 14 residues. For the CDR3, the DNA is TGTGCCAGCAGCCCGACCTCACGGTGGGAGACCCAGTACTTC. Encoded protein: CASSPTSRWETQYF. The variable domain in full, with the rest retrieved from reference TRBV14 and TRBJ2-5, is EAGVTQFPSHSVIEKGQTVTLRCDPISGHDNLYWYRRVMGKEIKFLLHFVKESKQDESGMPNNRFLAERTGGTYSTLKVQPAELEDSGVYFCASSPTSRWETQYFGPGTRLLVL.

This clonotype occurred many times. The CDR3 coding sequence is TGTGCCAGCAGCGTGGGAACTAGCGGGATGACAGATACGCAGTATTTT. Protein sequence: CASSVGTSGMTDTQYF. J is TRBJ2-3 and V is TRBV9, with 10 bases fitting TRBD2. The V gene's germline CDR1 is SGDLS and CDR2 YYNGEE. Trimming cost V 2 bases and J 3 bases; bases outside gene matches: 6. The CDR3 is 16 amino acids.

CDR3 sequence (DNA): TGTGCTAGTGGTTTAAGGGCTAGCGGGAGAAGCGAGCAGTACTTC. It codes for CASGLRASGRSEQYF. The J gene is TRBJ2-7, the V gene TRBV12-5, with 10 bases lining up with TRBD2. The CDR3 has 15 amino acids. Losses at the gene ends were 3 bases for V and 6 bases for J; bases not matched to a gene: 8. CDR1 LGHNT and CDR2 FRNRAP come from the germline V gene. Supplemented by reference TRBV12-5 and TRBJ2-7, the full variable domain reads DARVTQTPRHKVTEMGQEVTMRCQPILGHNTVFWYRQTMMQGLELLAYFRNRAPLDDSGMPKDRFSAEMPDATLATLKIQPSEPRDSAVYFCASGLRASGRSEQYFGPGTRLTVT.

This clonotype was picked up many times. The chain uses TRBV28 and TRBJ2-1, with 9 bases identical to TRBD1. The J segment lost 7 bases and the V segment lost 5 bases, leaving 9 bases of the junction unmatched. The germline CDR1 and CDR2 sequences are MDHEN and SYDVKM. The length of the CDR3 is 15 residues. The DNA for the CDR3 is TGTGCCAGCAGTCCTCACCGGGACAGGGATAATGAGCAGTTCTTC. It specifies CASSPHRDRDNEQFF.

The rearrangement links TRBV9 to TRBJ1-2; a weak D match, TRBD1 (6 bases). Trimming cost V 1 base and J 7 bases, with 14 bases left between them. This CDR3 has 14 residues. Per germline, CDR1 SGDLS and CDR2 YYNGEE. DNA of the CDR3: TGTGCCAGCAGCGTATGGGGAGGGGGGTCTGGCTACACCTTC. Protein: CASSVWGGGSGYTF.

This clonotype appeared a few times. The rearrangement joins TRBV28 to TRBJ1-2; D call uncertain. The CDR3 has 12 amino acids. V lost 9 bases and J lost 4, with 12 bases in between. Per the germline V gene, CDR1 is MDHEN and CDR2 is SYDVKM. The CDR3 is CASRSFTYGYTF. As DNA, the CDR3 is TGTGCCAGTCGATCCTTCACCTATGGCTACACCTTC.

DNA of the CDR3: TGTGCCAGCAGTGAAAGAGGGGCGAACACAGATACGCAGTATTTT. Translated, it gives CASSERGANTDTQYF. The rearrangement joins TRBV6-1 to TRBJ2-3; D is perhaps TRBD1 or TRBD2 (5 bases each). CDR3 length: 15 amino acids. V was cut by 2 bases and J by 2 bases, with 11 bases left in between. In germline, CDR1 is MNHNS, CDR2 SASEGT.

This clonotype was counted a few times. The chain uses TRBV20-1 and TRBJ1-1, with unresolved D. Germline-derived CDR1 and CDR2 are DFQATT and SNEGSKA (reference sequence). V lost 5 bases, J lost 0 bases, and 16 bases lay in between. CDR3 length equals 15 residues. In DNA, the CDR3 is TGCAGTGCTCCTGAAGCCTCCGGGTTGAACACTGAAGCTTTCTTT. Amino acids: CSAPEASGLNTEAFF.

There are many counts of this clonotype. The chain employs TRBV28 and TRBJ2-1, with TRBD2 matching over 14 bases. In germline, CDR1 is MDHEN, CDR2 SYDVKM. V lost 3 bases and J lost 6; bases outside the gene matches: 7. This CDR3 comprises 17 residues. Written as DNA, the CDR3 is TGTGCCAGCAGTTTGGTTGGGACTAGCGGGAGAAGCAATGAGCAGTTCTTC. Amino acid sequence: CASSLVGTSGRSNEQFF. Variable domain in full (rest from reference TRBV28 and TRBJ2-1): DVKVTQSSRYLVKRTGEKVFLECVQDMDHENMFWYRQDPGLGLRLIYFSYDVKMKEKGDIPEGYSVSREKKERFSLILESASTNQTSMYLCASSLVGTSGRSNEQFFGPGTRLTVL.

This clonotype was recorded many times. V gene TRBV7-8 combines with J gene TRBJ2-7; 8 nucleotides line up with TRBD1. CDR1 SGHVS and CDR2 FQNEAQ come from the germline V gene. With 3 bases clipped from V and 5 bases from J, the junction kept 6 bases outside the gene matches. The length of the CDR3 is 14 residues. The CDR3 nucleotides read TGTGCCAGCAGCTTGTCGACAGGGGCCAACGAGCAGTACTTC. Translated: CASSLSTGANEQYF.

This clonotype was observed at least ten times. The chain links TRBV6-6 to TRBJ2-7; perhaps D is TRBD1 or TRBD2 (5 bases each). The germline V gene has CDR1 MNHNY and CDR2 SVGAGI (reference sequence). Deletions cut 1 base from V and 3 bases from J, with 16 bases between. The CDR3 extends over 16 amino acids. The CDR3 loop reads CASSYLPGTQRYEQYF. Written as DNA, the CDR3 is TGTGCCAGCAGTTACTTGCCCGGGACCCAACGCTACGAGCAGTACTTC.

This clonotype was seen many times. CDR3 amino acids: CASSLRLAGTTSSYEQYF. CDR3 DNA sequence: TGTGCCAGCAGCTTGAGGCTAGCGGGTACTACCTCTTCGTACGAGCAGTACTTC. This chain links TRBV5-5 with TRBJ2-7; 8 nucleotides line up with TRBD2. V shed 1 base, J shed 4 bases, and the junction held 16 bases outside the gene matches. The CDR3 has 18 amino acids. Germline V gene lookup returns CDR1 SGHKS and CDR2 YYEKEE (reference sequence).

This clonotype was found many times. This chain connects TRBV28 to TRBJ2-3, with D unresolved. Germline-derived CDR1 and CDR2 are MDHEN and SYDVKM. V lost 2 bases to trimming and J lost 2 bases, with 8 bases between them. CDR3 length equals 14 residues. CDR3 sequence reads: CASSLPATTDTQYF. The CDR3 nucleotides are TGTGCCAGCAGTTTACCCGCGACCACAGATACGCAGTATTTT.

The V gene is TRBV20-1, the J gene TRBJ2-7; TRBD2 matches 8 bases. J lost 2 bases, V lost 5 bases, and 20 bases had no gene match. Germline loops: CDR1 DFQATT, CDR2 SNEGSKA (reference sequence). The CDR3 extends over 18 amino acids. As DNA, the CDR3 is TGCAGTGCTCCACACCGGGGGCGAGGCGGGAGGCAAGCCTACGAGCAGTACTTC. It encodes CSAPHRGRGGRQAYEQYF.

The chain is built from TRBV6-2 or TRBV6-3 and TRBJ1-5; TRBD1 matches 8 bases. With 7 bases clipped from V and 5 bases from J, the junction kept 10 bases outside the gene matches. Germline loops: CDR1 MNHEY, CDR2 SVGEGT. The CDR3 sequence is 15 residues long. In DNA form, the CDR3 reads TGTGCCAGCATATCCGGGACAGGTTCCGATCAGCCCCAGCATTTT. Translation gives CASISGTGSDQPQHF.

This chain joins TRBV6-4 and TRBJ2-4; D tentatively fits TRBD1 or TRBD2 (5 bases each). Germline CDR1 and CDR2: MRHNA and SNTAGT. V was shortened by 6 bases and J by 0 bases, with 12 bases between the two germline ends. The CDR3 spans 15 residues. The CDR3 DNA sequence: TGTGCCAGCAGCTACTGGGGGACAGCCAAAAACATTCAGTACTTC. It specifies CASSYWGTAKNIQYF.

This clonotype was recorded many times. The CDR3 here is CASSLALYRADYSEQYF. The CDR3 region has the DNA TGCGCCAGCAGCTTGGCCCTCTACAGGGCGGATTACAGCGAGCAGTACTTC. This sequence joins TRBV5-1 and TRBJ2-7; tentative D call: TRBD1 (6 bases). This CDR3 comprises 17 residues. Deletions cut 0 bases from V and 6 bases from J, with 22 bases between. Germline CDR1 and CDR2: SGHRS and YFSETQ. Using reference TRBV5-1 and TRBJ2-7 for the parts outside the CDR3, the full variable domain is KAGVTQTPRYLIKTRGQQVTLSCSPISGHRSVSWYQQTPGQGLQFLFEYFSETQRNKGNFPGRFSGRQFSNSRSEMNVSTLELGDSALYLCASSLALYRADYSEQYFGPGTRLTVT.

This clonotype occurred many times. CDR3 region: CASSSREVRFADTQYF. For the CDR3, the DNA is TGTGCCAGCAGTTCCCGGGAGGTCCGATTCGCAGATACGCAGTATTTT. This sequence joins TRBV6-1 and TRBJ2-3; 7 bases align to TRBD2. Germline V gives CDR1 MNHNS, CDR2 SASEGT. V gave up 5 bases and J gave up 4 bases; unmatched junction bases: 12. This CDR3 region has 16 residues.

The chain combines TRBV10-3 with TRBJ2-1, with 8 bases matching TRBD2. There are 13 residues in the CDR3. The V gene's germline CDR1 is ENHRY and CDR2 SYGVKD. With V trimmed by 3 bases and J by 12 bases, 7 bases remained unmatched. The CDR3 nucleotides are TGTGCCATCAGTGAACGGAGCGGGAGTTGGCAGTTCTTC. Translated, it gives CAISERSGSWQFF.

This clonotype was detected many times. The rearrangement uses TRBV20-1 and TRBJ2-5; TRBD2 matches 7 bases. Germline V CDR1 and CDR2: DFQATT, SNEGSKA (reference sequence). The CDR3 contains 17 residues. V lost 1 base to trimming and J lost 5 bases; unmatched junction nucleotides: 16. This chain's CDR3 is CSARGLAEARERETQYF. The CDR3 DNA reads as TGCAGTGCTAGAGGGCTAGCGGAGGCGAGAGAGCGGGAGACCCAGTACTTC.

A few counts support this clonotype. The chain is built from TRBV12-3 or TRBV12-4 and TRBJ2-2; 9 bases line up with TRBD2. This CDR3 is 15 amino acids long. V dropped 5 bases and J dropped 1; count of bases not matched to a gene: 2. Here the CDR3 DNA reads TGTGCCAGCAGTCCTAGCGGGGTGAACACCGGGGAGCTGTTTTTT. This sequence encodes CASSPSGVNTGELFF.

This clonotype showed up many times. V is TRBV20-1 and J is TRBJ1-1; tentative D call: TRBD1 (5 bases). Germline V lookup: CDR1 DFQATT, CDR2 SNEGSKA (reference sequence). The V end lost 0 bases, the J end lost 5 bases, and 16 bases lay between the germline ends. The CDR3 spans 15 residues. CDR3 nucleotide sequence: TGCAGTGCTAGAGATGGAGGAGGGGTTAAGACTGAAGCTTTCTTT. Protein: CSARDGGGVKTEAFF.

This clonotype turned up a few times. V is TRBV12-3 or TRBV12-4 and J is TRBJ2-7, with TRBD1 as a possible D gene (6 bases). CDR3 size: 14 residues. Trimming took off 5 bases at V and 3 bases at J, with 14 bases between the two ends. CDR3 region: CASSPTGQNYEQYF. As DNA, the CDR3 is TGTGCCAGCAGTCCGACGGGACAAAACTACGAGCAGTACTTC.